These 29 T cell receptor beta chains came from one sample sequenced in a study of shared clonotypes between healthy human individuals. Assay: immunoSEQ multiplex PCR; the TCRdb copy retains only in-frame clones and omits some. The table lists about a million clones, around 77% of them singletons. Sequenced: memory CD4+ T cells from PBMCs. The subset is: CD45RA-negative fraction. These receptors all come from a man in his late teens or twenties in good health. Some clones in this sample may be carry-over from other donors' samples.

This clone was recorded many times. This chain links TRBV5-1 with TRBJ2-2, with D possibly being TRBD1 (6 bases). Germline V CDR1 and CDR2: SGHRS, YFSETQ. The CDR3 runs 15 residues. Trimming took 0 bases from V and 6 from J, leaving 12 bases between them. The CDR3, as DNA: TGCGCCAGCAGCTTGGCACAGGGATGGGCCGGGGAGCTGTTTTTT. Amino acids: CASSLAQGWAGELFF.

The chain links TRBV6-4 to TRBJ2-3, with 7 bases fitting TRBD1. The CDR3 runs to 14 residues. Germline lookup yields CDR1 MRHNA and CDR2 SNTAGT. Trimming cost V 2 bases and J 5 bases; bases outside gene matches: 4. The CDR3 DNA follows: TGTGCCAGCAGTGACAGGGGGCTTGGAGATACGCAGTATTTT. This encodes CASSDRGLGDTQYF.

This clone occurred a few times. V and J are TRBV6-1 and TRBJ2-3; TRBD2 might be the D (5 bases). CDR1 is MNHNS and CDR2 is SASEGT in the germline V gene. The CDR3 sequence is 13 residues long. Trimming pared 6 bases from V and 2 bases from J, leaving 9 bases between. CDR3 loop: CASSGGLTDTQYF. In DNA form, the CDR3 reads TGTGCCAGCAGCGGAGGTCTCACAGATACGCAGTATTTT.

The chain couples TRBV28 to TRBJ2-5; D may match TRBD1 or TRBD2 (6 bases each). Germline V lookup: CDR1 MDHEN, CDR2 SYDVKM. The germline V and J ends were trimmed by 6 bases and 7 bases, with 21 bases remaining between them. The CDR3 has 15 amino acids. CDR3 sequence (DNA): TGTGCCAGCAGGTCGTGGGGGGCGGGATCAGGGACCCAGTACTTC. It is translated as CASRSWGAGSGTQYF.

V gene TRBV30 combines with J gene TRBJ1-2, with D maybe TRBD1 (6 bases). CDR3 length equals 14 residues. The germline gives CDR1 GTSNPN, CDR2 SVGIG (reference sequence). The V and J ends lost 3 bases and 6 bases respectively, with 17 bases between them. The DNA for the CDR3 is TGTGCCTGGAGCCTAGACAGGACTTCAGATGGCTACACCTTC. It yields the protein CAWSLDRTSDGYTF.

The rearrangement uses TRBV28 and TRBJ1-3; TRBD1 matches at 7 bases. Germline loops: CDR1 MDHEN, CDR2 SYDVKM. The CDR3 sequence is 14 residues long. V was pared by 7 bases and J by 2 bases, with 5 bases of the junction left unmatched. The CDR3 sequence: CASKEGAAGNTIYF. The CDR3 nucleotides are TGTGCCAGCAAAGAGGGGGCGGCTGGAAACACCATATATTTT.

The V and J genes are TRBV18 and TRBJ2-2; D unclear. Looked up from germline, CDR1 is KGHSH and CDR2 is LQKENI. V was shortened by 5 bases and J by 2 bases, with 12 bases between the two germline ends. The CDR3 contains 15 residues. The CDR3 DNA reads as TGTGCCAGCTCAAGAACGGCAGATAACACCGGGGAGCTGTTTTTT. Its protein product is CASSRTADNTGELFF.

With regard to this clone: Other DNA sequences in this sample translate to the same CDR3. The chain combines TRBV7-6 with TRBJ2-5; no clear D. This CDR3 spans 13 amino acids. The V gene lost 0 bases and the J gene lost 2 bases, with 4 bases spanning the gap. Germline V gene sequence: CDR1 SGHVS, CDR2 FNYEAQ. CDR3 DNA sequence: TGTGCCAGCAGCTTAGCCCAGCAAGAGACCCAGTACTTC. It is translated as CASSLAQQETQYF.

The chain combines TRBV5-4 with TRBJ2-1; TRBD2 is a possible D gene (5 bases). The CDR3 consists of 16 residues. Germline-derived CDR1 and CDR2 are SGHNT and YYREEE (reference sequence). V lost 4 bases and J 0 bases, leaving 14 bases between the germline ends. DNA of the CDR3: TGTGCCAGCAGCCCCTACGGGGTCAGCTCCTACAATGAGCAGTTCTTC. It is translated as CASSPYGVSSYNEQFF.

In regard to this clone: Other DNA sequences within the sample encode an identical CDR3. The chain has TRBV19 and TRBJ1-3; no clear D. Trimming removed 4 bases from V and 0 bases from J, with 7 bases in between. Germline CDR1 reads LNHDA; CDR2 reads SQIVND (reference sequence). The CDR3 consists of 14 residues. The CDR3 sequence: CASSTGSSGNTIYF. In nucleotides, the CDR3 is TGTGCCAGTAGTACAGGATCCTCTGGAAACACCATATATTTT.

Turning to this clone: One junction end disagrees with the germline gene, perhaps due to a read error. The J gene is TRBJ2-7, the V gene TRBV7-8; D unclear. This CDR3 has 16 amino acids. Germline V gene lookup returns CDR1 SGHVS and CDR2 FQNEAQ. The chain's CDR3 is CASTLGSGGRKGEQYF. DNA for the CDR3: TGTGCCAGCACCTTAGGTTCCGGCGGCCGGAAAGGGGAGCAGTACTTC.

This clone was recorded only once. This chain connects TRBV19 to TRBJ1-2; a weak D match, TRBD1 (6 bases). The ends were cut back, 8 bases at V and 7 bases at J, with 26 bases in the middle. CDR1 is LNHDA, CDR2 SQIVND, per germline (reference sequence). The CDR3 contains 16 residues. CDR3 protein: CASQPGATSLGPGYTF. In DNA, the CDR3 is TGTGCCAGTCAACCAGGGGCAACCTCACTTGGTCCTGGCTACACCTTC.

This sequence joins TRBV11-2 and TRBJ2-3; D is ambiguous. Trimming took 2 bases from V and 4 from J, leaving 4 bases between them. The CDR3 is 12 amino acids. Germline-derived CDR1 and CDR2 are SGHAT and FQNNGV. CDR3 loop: CASSLIADTQYF. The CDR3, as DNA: TGTGCCAGCAGCTTAATCGCAGATACGCAGTATTTT.

The CDR3 loop is CASSLNLYGQQFF. Here the CDR3 DNA reads TGTGCCAGCAGTTTAAACTTATATGGACAGCAGTTCTTC. The chain joins TRBV27 to TRBJ2-1; D is undetermined. Trimming pared 2 bases from V and 11 bases from J, leaving 13 bases between. CDR3 length equals 13 residues. The V gene's germline CDR1 is MNHEY and CDR2 SMNVEV (reference sequence).

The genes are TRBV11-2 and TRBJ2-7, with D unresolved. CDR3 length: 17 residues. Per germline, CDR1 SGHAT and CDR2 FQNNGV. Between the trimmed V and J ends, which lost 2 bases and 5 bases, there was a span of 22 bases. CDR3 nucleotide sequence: TGTGCCAGCAGCTTACAGCCCTTTGTAGGGCTGTCGAACGAGCAGTACTTC. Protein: CASSLQPFVGLSNEQYF.

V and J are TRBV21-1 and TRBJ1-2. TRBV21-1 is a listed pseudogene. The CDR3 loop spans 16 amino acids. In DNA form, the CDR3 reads TGTGCCAGCAGCAAAAATCTAGGCAGGCCGATCTATGGCTACACCTTC. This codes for CASSKNLGRPIYGYTF.

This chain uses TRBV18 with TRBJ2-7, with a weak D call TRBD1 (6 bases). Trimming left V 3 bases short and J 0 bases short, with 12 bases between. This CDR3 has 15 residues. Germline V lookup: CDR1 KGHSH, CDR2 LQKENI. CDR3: CASSPRQEISYEQYF. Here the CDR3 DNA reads TGTGCCAGCTCACCTAGACAGGAGATCTCCTACGAGCAGTACTTC.

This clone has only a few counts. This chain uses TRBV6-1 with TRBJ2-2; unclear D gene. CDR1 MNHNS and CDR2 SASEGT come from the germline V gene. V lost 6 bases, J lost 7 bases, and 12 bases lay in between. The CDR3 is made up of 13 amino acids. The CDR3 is CASRIRANGELFF. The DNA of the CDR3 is TGTGCCAGCAGGATTAGGGCAAACGGGGAGCTGTTTTTT.

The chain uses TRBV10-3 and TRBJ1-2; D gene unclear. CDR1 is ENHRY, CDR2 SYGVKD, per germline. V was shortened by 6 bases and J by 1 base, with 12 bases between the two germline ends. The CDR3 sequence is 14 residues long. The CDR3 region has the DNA TGTGCCATCAGCCCTGGGCACCATAACTATGGCTACACCTTC. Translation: CAISPGHHNYGYTF.

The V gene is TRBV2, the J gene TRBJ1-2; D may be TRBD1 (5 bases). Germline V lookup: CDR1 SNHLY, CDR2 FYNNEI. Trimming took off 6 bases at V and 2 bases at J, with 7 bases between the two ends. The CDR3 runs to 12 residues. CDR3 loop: CASRGDNYGYTF. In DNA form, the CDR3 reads TGTGCCAGCAGGGGGGACAACTATGGCTACACCTTC.

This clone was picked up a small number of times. Here the CDR3 DNA reads TGTGCCAGCAGCTTAGAGGCCTACGGCAATGAGCAGTTCTTC. Its protein product is CASSLEAYGNEQFF. This sequence joins TRBV7-6 and TRBJ2-1; no clear D gene. Trimming removed 1 base at V and 6 bases at J, with 10 bases between. The germline CDR1 and CDR2 sequences are SGHVS and FNYEAQ. CDR3 length: 14 residues.

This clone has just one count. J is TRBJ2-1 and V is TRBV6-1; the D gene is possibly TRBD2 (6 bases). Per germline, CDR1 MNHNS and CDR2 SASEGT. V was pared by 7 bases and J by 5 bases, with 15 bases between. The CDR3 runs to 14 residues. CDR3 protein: CASMAGNKDNEQFF. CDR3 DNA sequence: TGTGCCAGCATGGCGGGAAATAAAGACAATGAGCAGTTCTTC.

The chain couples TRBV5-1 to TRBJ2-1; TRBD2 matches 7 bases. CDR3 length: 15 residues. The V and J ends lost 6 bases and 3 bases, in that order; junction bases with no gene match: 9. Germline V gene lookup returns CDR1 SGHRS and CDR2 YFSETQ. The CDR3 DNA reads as TGCGCCAGCACCAGGGCGGCGGGAGTCTACAATGAGCAGTTCTTC. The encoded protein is CASTRAAGVYNEQFF.

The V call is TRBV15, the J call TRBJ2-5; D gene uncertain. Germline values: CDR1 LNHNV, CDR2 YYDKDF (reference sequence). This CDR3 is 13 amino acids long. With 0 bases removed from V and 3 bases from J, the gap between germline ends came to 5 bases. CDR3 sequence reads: CATSRDQKETQYF. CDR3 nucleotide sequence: TGTGCCACCAGCAGAGACCAGAAAGAGACCCAGTACTTC.

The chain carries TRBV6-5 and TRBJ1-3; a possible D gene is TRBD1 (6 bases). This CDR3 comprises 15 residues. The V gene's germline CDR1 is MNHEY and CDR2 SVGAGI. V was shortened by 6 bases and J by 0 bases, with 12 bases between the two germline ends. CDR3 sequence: CASSDRPYSGNTIYF. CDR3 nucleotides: TGTGCCAGCAGCGACAGGCCATACTCTGGAAACACCATATATTTT.

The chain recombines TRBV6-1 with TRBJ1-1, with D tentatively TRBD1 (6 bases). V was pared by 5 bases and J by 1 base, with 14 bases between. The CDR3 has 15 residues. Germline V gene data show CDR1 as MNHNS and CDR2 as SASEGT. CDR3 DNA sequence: TGTGCCAGCAGTATCGATCAGGGGCAGAACACTGAAGCTTTCTTT. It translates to CASSIDQGQNTEAFF.

DNA of the CDR3: TGTGCCAGCAGCTTAGTTAACAGAGAAGAGACCCAGTACTTC. Its translation is CASSLVNREETQYF. This chain joins TRBV7-2 and TRBJ2-5; no reliable D call. Trimming removed 1 base from V and 3 bases from J, with 9 bases in between. Germline CDR1 is SGHTA and CDR2 is FQGNSA. The CDR3 has 14 amino acids.

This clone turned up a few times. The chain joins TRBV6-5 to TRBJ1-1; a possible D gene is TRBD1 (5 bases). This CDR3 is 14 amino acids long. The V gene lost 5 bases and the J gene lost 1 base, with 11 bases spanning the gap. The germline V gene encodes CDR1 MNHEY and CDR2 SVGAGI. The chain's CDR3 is CASSRPGGNTEAFF. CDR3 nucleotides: TGTGCCAGCAGTCGGCCCGGGGGGAACACTGAAGCTTTCTTT.

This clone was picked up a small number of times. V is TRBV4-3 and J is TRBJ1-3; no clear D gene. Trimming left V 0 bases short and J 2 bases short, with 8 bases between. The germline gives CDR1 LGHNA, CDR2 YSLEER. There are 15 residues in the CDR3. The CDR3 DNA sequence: TGCGCCAGCAGCCAAGAATCGCCCCCTGGAAACACCATATATTTT. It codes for CASSQESPPGNTIYF.